This is a list of T cell receptor beta chains from one sample in a study of shared clonotypes between healthy human individuals. The assay was immunoSEQ multiplex PCR, and TCRdb's table has in-frame clones only and misses some. The repertoire holds about 2.1 million clones, with about 93% as singletons. The sequencing input was naive CD8+ T cells from PBMCs. The receptors derive from a man aged 18 to 29 in good health. Some clones in this sample may be carry-over from other donors' samples. Each CDR3 is given with its conserved first and last residue. D genes are given only for firm matches. A row's size may be missing; if present it is once, few, many or a size class.

d_gene	v_gene	abundance	j_gene	CDR3nt	CDR3aa
NA	TRBV7-9	NA	TRBJ2-1	TGTGCCGACTCGTTTCCAGGTCGCATAGAGGAGCAGTTCTTC	CADSFPGRIEEQFF
NA	TRBV30	NA	TRBJ1-1	TGTGCTCTGGAGACGGCTGAAGCTTTCTTT	CALETAEAFF
TRBD2	TRBV9	NA	TRBJ2-3	TGTGCCAGCAGCCACCCCCGGCGGGGGGTAGCTGATACGCAGTATTTT	CASSHPRRGVADTQYF
TRBD1	TRBV7-8	NA	TRBJ2-2	TGTGCCAGCAGCTTAGGCGGACAGGTTAACACCGGGGAGCTGTTTTTT	CASSLGGQVNTGELFF
NA	TRBV27	few	TRBJ1-2	TGTGCCAGCAGTACCCGGGCTTCTTATGGCTACACCTTC	CASSTRASYGYTF
TRBD1	TRBV9	NA	TRBJ2-7	TGTGCCAGCAGCGTAGGCCCAGGGGACAGGCGGACCAATTACGAGCAGTACTTC	CASSVGPGDRRTNYEQYF
NA	TRBV5-6	NA	TRBJ2-7	TGTGCCAGCAGCATCGACGGGAGCCTAAGCGAGCAGTACTTC	CASSIDGSLSEQYF
NA	TRBV7-8	NA	TRBJ2-7	TGTGCCAGCAGCTCCCGAGCGGCATTTGCCTACGAGCAGTACTTC	CASSSRAAFAYEQYF
TRBD2	TRBV25-1	NA	TRBJ2-7	TGTGCCAGCAGTGAATGGGGTAGCGGGACCGAGGAGCAGTACTTC	CASSEWGSGTEEQYF
NA	TRBV4-2	once	TRBJ2-3	TGTGCCAGCAGCCAAGTCGCCGATCATACGCAGTATTTT	CASSQVADHTQYF
TRBD1	TRBV27	NA	TRBJ2-7	TGTGCCAGCAGGTCCGGGACAGGGGCAAGAGACGAGCAGTACTTC	CASRSGTGARDEQYF